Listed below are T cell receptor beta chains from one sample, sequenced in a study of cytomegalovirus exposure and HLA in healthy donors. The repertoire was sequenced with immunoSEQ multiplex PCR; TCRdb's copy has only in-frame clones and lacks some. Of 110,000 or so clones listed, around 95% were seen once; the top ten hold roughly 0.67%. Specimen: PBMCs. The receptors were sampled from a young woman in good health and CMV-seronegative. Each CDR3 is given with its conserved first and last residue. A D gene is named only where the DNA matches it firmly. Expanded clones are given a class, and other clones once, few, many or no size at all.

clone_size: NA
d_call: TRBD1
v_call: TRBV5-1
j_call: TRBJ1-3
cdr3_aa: CASSMTGGHGNTIYF
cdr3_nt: TGCGCCAGCAGCATGACAGGGGGCCATGGAAACACCATATATTTT

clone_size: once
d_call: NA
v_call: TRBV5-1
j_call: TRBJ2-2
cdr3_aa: CASSLVAQGTAGELFF
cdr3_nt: TGCGCCAGCAGCTTGGTGGCTCAGGGTACCGCCGGGGAGCTGTTTTTT

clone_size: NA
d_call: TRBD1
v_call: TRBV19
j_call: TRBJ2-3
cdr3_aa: CASSIITGGSTDTQYF
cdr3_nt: TGTGCCAGTAGTATAATAACAGGGGGCTCAACAGATACGCAGTATTTT

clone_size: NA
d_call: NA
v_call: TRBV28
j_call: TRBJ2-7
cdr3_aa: CASSSRGSAYEQYF
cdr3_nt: TGTGCCAGCAGTTCGAGGGGGTCCGCCTACGAGCAGTACTTC

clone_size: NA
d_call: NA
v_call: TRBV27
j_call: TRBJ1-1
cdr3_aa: CASSFLTPRRTEAFF
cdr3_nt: TGTGCCAGCAGTTTTTTGACACCTCGCCGTACTGAAGCTTTCTTT

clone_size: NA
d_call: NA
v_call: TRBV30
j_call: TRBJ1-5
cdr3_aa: CAWMIRGRDQPQHF
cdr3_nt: TGTGCCTGGATGATTAGGGGCCGCGATCAGCCCCAGCATTTT

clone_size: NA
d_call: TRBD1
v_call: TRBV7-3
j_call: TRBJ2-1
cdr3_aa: CASSQSRDSQNEQFF
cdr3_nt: TGTGCCAGCAGCCAAAGCCGGGACAGCCAGAATGAGCAGTTCTTC

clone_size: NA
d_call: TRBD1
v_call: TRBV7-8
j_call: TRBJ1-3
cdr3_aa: CASSWGQGRSGNTIYF
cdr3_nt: TGTGCCAGCAGCTGGGGACAGGGTCGATCTGGAAACACCATATATTTT

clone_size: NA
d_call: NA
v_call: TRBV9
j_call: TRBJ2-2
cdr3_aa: CASSVVRSGELFF
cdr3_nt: TGTGCCAGCAGCGTAGTACGGTCCGGGGAGCTGTTTTTT

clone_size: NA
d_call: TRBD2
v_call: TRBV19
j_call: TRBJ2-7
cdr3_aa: CASSIVGGTYEQYF
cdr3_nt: TGTGCCAGTAGTATAGTCGGGGGGACCTACGAGCAGTACTTC

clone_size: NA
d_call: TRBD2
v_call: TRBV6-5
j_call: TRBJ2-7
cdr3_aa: CASRAQRGGRYEQYF
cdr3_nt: TGTGCCAGCAGAGCCCAGCGGGGGGGCCGGTACGAGCAGTACTTC

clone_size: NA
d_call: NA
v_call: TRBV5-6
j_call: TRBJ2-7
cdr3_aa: CASSLYRLWEASEQYF
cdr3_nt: TGTGCCAGCAGCTTGTACAGACTCTGGGAGGCGTCCGAGCAGTACTTC

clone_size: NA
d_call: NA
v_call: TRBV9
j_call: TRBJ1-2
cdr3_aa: CASYDGRGSVGYTF
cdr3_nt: TGTGCCAGCTACGACGGCAGGGGCTCGGTCGGCTACACCTTC

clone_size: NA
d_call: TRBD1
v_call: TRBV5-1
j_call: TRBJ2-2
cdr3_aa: CASSLKQGENGELFF
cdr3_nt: TGCGCCAGCAGCTTAAAACAGGGGGAAAACGGGGAGCTGTTTTTT

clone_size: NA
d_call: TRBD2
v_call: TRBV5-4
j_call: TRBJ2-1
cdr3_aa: CASSPIVSSGNEQFF
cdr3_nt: TGTGCCAGCAGCCCGATCGTGTCTAGCGGAAATGAGCAGTTCTTC

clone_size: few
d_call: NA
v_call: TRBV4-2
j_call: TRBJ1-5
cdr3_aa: CASSPLSNQPQHF
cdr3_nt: TGTGCCAGCAGCCCACTTTCCAATCAGCCCCAGCATTTT

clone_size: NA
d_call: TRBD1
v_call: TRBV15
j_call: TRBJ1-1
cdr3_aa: CATSRRQGENTEAFF
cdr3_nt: TGTGCCACCAGCAGAAGACAGGGTGAGAACACTGAAGCTTTCTTT

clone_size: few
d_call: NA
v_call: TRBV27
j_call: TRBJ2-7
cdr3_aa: CASSLSWTSSYEQYF
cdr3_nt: TGTGCCAGCAGTTTATCCTGGACATCCTCCTACGAGCAGTACTTC

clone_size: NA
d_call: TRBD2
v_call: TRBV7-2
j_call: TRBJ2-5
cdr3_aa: CASSLAGRVETQYF
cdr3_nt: TGTGCCAGCAGCTTAGCGGGGAGGGTAGAGACCCAGTACTTC

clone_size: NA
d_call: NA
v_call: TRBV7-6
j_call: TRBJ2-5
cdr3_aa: CASSLGSETQYF
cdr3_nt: TGTGCCAGCAGCTTAGGTAGTGAGACCCAGTACTTC

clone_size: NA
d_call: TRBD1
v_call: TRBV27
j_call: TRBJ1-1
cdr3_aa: CASSRDRNTEAFF
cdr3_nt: TGTGCCAGCAGTCGGGACAGGAACACTGAAGCTTTCTTT

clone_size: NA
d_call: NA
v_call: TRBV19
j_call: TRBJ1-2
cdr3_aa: CASSTLYYGYTF
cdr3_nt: TGTGCCAGTAGTACTCTGTACTATGGCTACACCTTC

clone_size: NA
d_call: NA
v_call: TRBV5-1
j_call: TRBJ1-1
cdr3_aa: CASSLVGGPNTEAFF
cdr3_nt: TGCGCCAGCAGCTTGGTTGGGGGCCCGAACACTGAAGCTTTCTTT

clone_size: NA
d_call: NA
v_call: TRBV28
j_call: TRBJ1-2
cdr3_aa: CASSSVGTQGISGYTF
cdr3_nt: TGTGCCAGCAGTTCGGTGGGCACACAGGGAATAAGTGGCTACACCTTC

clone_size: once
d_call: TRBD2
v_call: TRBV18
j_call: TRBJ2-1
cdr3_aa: CASSRTSGVDNEQFF
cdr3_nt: TGTGCCAGCTCCCGTACTAGCGGGGTTGACAATGAGCAGTTCTTC

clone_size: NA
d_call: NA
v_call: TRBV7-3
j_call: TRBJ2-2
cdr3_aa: CASSLKDDSGELFF
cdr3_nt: TGTGCCAGCAGCTTAAAAGATGACTCCGGGGAGCTGTTTTTT

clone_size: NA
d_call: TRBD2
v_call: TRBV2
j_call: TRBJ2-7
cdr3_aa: CASSEGWGGGIYEQYF
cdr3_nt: TGTGCCAGCAGTGAAGGCTGGGGCGGGGGGATCTACGAGCAGTACTTC

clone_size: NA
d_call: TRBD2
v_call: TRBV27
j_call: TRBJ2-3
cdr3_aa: CASSARLAGGGTQYF
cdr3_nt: TGTGCCAGCAGCGCCCGACTAGCGGGGGGGGGTACGCAGTATTTT

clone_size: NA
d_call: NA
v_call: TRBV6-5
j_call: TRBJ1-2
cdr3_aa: CASSLFFSAGYGYTF
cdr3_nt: TGTGCCAGCAGCCTATTTTTTTCCGCTGGCTATGGCTACACCTTC

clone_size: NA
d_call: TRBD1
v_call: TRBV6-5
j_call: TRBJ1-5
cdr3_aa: CASKADRGNQPQHF
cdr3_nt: TGTGCCAGCAAAGCGGACAGGGGCAATCAGCCCCAGCATTTT

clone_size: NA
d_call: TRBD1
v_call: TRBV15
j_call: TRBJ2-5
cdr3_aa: CATSRTGTGIQETQYF
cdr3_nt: TGTGCCACCAGCAGAACCGGGACAGGGATACAAGAGACCCAGTACTTC

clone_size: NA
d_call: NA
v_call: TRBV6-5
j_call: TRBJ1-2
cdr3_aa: CASSYQPGGYTF
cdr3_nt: TGTGCCAGCAGTTACCAGCCGGGTGGCTACACCTTC

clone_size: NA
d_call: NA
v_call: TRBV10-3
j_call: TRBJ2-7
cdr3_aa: CAISESGRGYEQYF
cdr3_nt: TGTGCCATCAGTGAGTCTGGCAGGGGCTACGAGCAGTACTTC

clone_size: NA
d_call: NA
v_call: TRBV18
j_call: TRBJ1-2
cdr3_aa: CASSPKEGGGYTF
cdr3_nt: TGTGCCAGCTCACCAAAGGAGGGAGGAGGCTACACCTTC

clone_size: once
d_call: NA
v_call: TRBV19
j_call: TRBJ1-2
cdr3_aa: CASRTTGPNYGYTF
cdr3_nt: TGTGCCAGCCGGACAACCGGACCAAACTATGGCTACACCTTC

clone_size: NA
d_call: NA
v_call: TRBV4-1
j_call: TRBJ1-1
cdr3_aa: CASSQDRSTEAFF
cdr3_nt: TGCGCCAGCAGCCAAGATAGGAGCACTGAAGCTTTCTTT

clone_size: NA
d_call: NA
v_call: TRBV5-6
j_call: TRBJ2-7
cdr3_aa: CASSFPGSYEQYF
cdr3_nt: TGTGCCAGCAGCTTTCCGGGTAGCTACGAGCAGTACTTC

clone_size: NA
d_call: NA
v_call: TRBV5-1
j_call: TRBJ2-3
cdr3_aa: CASSLRGSSTDTQYF
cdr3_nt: TGCGCCAGCAGCTTGCGAGGGTCGAGCACAGATACGCAGTATTTT

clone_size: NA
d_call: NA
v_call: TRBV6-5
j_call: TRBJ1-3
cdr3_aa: CASSYSNGPGNTIYF
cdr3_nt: TGTGCCAGCAGTTACTCGAATGGCCCGGGAAACACCATATATTTT

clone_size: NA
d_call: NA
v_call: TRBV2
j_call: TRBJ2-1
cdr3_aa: CASTPPGGNEQFF
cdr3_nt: TGTGCCAGCACTCCCCCCGGGGGCAATGAGCAGTTCTTC

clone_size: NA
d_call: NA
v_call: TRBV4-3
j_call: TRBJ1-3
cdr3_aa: CASSQDRWGGGNTIYF
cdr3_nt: TGCGCCAGCAGCCAAGATCGCTGGGGGGGAGGAAACACCATATATTTT

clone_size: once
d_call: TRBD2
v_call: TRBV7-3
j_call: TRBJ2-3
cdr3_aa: CASSSLAADTQYF
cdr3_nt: TGTGCCAGCAGCTCGCTAGCGGCAGATACGCAGTATTTT

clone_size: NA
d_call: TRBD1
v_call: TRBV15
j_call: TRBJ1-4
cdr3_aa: CATSRDTGGQLGPSF
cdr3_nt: TGTGCCACCAGCAGAGATACAGGGGGCCAGTTGGGCCCTAGCTTT

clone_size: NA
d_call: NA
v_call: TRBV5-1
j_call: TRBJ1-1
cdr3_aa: CASSGSGAGTEAFF
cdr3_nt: TGCGCCAGCAGCGGATCAGGCGCTGGCACTGAAGCTTTCTTT

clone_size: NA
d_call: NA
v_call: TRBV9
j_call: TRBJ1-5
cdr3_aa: CASSVRSPPPQGNQPQHF
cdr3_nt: TGTGCCAGCAGCGTACGGTCCCCTCCTCCCCAAGGCAATCAGCCCCAGCATTTT

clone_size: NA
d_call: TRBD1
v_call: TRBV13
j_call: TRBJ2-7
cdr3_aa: CASSLAQGVEQYF
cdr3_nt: TGTGCCAGCAGCTTGGCACAGGGGGTCGAGCAGTACTTC

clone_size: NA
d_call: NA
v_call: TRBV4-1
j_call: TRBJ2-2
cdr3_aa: CASSIMDRNTGELFF
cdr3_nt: TGCGCCAGCAGCATAATGGACAGGAACACCGGGGAGCTGTTTTTT